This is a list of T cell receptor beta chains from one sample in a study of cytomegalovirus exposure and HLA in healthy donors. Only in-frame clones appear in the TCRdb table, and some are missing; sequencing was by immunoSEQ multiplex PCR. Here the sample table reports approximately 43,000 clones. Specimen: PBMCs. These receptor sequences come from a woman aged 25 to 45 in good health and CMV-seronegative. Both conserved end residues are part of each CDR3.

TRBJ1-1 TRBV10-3 CAIRETDRVLEAFF
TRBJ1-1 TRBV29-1 CSVDGGSRTEAFF
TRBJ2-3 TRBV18 CASSPTDRGIRDTQYF
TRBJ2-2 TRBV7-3 CASSDSGSAGELFF
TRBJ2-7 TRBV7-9 CASSFPTSGSSSSYEQYF
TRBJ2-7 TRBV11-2 CASRQTSGGLDEQYF
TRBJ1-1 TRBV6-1 CASRQGGTEAFF
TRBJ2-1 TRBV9 CASSTGGIGYNEQFF
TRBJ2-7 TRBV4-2 CASSQDEGAVSEQYF
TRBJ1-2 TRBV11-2 CASSSTEYGYTF